The 30 T cell receptor beta chains below were found in one sample sequenced in a study of blood T cell repertoires in COVID-19. Using immunoSEQ multiplex PCR, the repertoire was profiled, and TCRdb retains in-frame clones only, with some absent. This table holds 120,000 to 150,000 clones, over 75% found once. The sample was PBMCs or T cells enriched from blood (not recorded which). The receptors derive from a man over 45 in a cohort exposed to, infected with or recovered from COVID-19 (not recorded which).

The CDR3 bases are TGTGCCAGCTCACCGCAGGGTGGGACTGGAAACACCATATATTTT. Its translation is CASSPQGGTGNTIYF. The chain carries TRBV18 and TRBJ1-3; a weak D match, TRBD1 (5 bases). Trimming cost V 3 bases and J 2 bases, with 11 bases left between them. The CDR3 is made up of 15 amino acids. Germline CDR1 KGHSH, CDR2 LQKENI.

The chain's CDR3 is CASSSGGPSNQPQHF. The CDR3 region has the DNA TGTGCCAGCAGTTCGGGGGGACCTAGCAATCAGCCCCAGCATTTT. This chain links TRBV6-6 with TRBJ1-5, with D perhaps matching TRBD1 (5 bases). The germline gives CDR1 MNHNY, CDR2 SVGAGI (reference sequence). The CDR3 consists of 15 residues. V was clipped by 4 bases and J by 0 bases, with 10 bases between them.

This clone was found a few times. The genes are TRBV5-1 and TRBJ1-4; possible D gene TRBD1, 5 bases. Germline V gives CDR1 SGHRS, CDR2 YFSETQ. The CDR3 consists of 16 residues. The V end lost 5 bases, the J end lost 3 bases, and 17 bases lay between the germline ends. The DNA for the CDR3 is TGCGCCAGCAGAGCGGGCAGGGCAGAGGCTAATGAAAAACTGTTTTTT. It encodes CASRAGRAEANEKLFF.

The rearrangement joins TRBV4-3 to TRBJ2-1; TRBD2 agrees at 11 bases. Germline-derived CDR1 and CDR2 are LGHNA and YSLEER. V shed 4 bases, J shed 7 bases, and the junction held 9 bases outside the gene matches. This CDR3 spans 16 amino acids. The CDR3 nucleotides are TGCGCCAGCAGCCCGGGTAGCGGGGGGGCCGGAAATGAGCAGTTCTTC. It is translated as CASSPGSGGAGNEQFF.

The chain links TRBV10-3 to TRBJ2-2, with TRBD1 identical over 9 bases. CDR1 and CDR2 from the germline V gene are ENHRY and SYGVKD. V lost 3 bases to trimming and J lost 4 bases; unmatched junction nucleotides: 6. This CDR3 is 16 amino acids long. The CDR3 is CAISDGGQGRTGELFF. CDR3 nucleotides: TGTGCCATCAGTGACGGCGGACAGGGGCGCACCGGGGAGCTGTTTTTT.

The J gene is TRBJ1-2, the V gene TRBV18; possibly TRBD1 for D (6 bases). The germline CDR1 and CDR2 sequences are KGHSH and LQKENI. The CDR3 runs 13 residues. The V gene lost 4 bases and the J gene lost 4 bases, with 10 bases spanning the gap. Here the CDR3 reads CASSLWTAYGYTF. In DNA, the CDR3 is TGTGCCAGCTCACTGTGGACAGCCTATGGCTACACCTTC.

V is TRBV27 and J is TRBJ2-1, with a weak D call TRBD2 (5 bases). V shed 4 bases and J shed 7 bases, with 14 bases lying between them. Germline V gene lookup returns CDR1 MNHEY and CDR2 SMNVEV (reference sequence). The CDR3 is 14 residues long. Written as DNA, the CDR3 is TGTGCCAGCAGTTGGGAGAGAGTTGGAAATGAGCAGTTCTTC. This gives the protein CASSWERVGNEQFF.

V and J are TRBV6-1 and TRBJ2-7; no reliable D call. This CDR3 has 14 residues. CDR1 is MNHNS and CDR2 is SASEGT in the germline V gene. The V and J ends lost 3 bases and 4 bases respectively, with 13 bases between them. CDR3: CASSDRPTKYEQYF. In DNA form, the CDR3 reads TGTGCCAGCAGTGACCGACCGACAAAGTACGAGCAGTACTTC.

This chain links TRBV5-4 with TRBJ2-1; D is possibly TRBD2 (6 bases). CDR1 SGHNT and CDR2 YYREEE come from the germline V gene (reference sequence). Trimming pared 2 bases from V and 4 bases from J, leaving 13 bases between. The CDR3 totals 15 residues. The DNA of the CDR3 is TGTGCCAGCAGCTTCGGAGGGCAGCGGTACAATGAGCAGTTCTTC. This translates into CASSFGGQRYNEQFF.

V and J are TRBV3-1 (or the pseudogene TRBV3-2) and TRBJ2-7, with TRBD2 as a possible D gene (5 bases). The CDR3 loop spans 15 amino acids. Trimming took off 0 bases at V and 0 bases at J, with 9 bases between the two ends. Per the germline V gene, CDR1 is LGHDT and CDR2 is YNNKEL (reference sequence). The CDR3 sequence: CASSQDLGSSYEQYF. Here the CDR3 DNA reads TGTGCCAGCAGCCAAGATCTTGGGAGCTCCTACGAGCAGTACTTC.

This clone was found once. The V call is TRBV10-1, the J call TRBJ2-7, with 8 bases that match TRBD2. The CDR3 is 13 amino acids. J gave up 3 bases and V 4 bases, and 2 bases lay outside the gene matches. Germline V CDR1 and CDR2: WNHNN, SYGVQD (reference sequence). This CDR3 is CASSVGLGYEQYF. CDR3 in DNA: TGCGCCAGCAGTGTGGGACTAGGCTACGAGCAGTACTTC.

A single count supports this clone. This chain connects TRBV13 to TRBJ1-2; 7 nucleotides line up with TRBD1. CDR1 and CDR2 (germline): PRHDT, FYEKMQ (reference sequence). This CDR3 is 13 amino acids long. J gave up 7 bases and V 4 bases, and 6 bases lay outside the gene matches. This CDR3 is CASSSSTGAGYTF. The CDR3 nucleotides read TGTGCCAGCAGCTCAAGTACAGGGGCTGGCTACACCTTC.

The chain carries TRBV12-3 or TRBV12-4 and TRBJ1-5; D gene ambiguous. Trimming stripped 6 bases from V and 4 bases from J, with 10 bases between. This CDR3 has 13 amino acids. Here the CDR3 DNA reads TGTGCCAGCAGCCAGAGGGAGAATCAGCCCCAGCATTTT. It encodes CASSQRENQPQHF.

CDR3: CASSMWTGSNQPQHF. In DNA form, the CDR3 reads TGTGCCAGTAGTATGTGGACAGGCAGCAATCAGCCCCAGCATTTT. The V call is TRBV19, the J call TRBJ1-5, with 7 bases lining up with TRBD1. CDR1 and CDR2 from the germline V gene are LNHDA and SQIVND (reference sequence). The CDR3 consists of 15 residues. Trimming at V came to 3 bases and at J to 1 base, leaving 3 bases not matched to a gene.

This chain joins TRBV3-1 (or the pseudogene TRBV3-2) and TRBJ1-1; D is perhaps TRBD1 (6 bases). CDR1 and CDR2 from the germline V gene are LGHDT and YNNKEL (reference sequence). The V gene lost 3 bases and the J gene lost 4 bases, with 12 bases spanning the gap. The CDR3 is 14 residues long. The chain's CDR3 is CASSQGAGVTEAFF. Here the CDR3 DNA reads TGTGCCAGCAGCCAGGGGGCAGGGGTCACTGAAGCTTTCTTT.

The V and J genes are TRBV24-1 and TRBJ2-2, with D maybe TRBD2 (6 bases). Looked up from germline, CDR1 is KGHDR and CDR2 is SFDVKD. The V end was cut by 9 bases, the J end by 3 bases, with 10 bases between. The CDR3 consists of 13 residues. Here the CDR3 DNA reads TGTGCCACCCGCCCGGGAGACACCGGGGAGCTGTTTTTT. It translates to CATRPGDTGELFF.

This clone showed up just a few times. The CDR3, as DNA: TGTGCCACCAGTGACCTGGGGACATCCGCCGGCACGCAGTATTTT. It specifies CATSDLGTSAGTQYF. V usage is TRBV24-1 and J usage is TRBJ2-3; D possibly corresponds to TRBD1 (6 bases). The CDR3 is 15 amino acids. Germline CDR1 reads KGHDR; CDR2 reads SFDVKD. V lost 4 bases and J 9 bases, leaving 19 bases between the germline ends.

This chain joins TRBV24-1 and TRBJ1-2, with 8 bases fitting TRBD1. The CDR3 runs to 17 residues. CDR1 is KGHDR, CDR2 SFDVKD, per germline. With V trimmed by 4 bases and J by 4 bases, 13 bases remained unmatched. CDR3 bases: TGTGCCACCAGTGACCGGGACAGGCCTGAAGGTGGCTATGGCTACACCTTC. Translation: CATSDRDRPEGGYGYTF.

This clone showed up just once. V is TRBV6-2 or TRBV6-3 and J is TRBJ1-6; weak D call: TRBD1 (5 bases). Per the germline V gene, CDR1 is MNHEY and CDR2 is SVGEGT. V shed 2 bases and J shed 2 bases, with 10 bases lying between them. This CDR3 is built from 16 residues. The CDR3 region is CASSYSGGAYNSPLHF. In nucleotides, the CDR3 is TGTGCCAGCAGTTACAGCGGGGGAGCCTATAATTCACCCCTCCACTTT.

This clone was observed a few times. The V gene is TRBV28, the J gene TRBJ2-1; D is possibly TRBD1 (6 bases). Germline-derived CDR1 and CDR2 are MDHEN and SYDVKM. V was pared by 5 bases and J by 3 bases, with 14 bases between. The CDR3 totals 15 residues. For the CDR3, the DNA is TGTGCCAGCAGTCCCCTGGGGGCCGACTACAATGAGCAGTTCTTC. Translation: CASSPLGADYNEQFF. Full variable domain (rest looked up from reference TRBV28 and TRBJ2-1): DVKVTQSSRYLVKRTGEKVFLECVQDMDHENMFWYRQDPGLGLRLIYFSYDVKMKEKGDIPEGYSVSREKKERFSLILESASTNQTSMYLCASSPLGADYNEQFFGPGTRLTVL.

The rearrangement joins TRBV3-1 (or the pseudogene TRBV3-2) to TRBJ2-1, with a possible D match to TRBD2 (5 bases). Trimming left V 0 bases short and J 6 bases short, with 15 bases between. The germline V gene encodes CDR1 LGHDT and CDR2 YNNKEL (reference sequence). The CDR3 length is 16 residues. CDR3: CASSQDGELDGNEQFF. CDR3 sequence (DNA): TGTGCCAGCAGCCAAGATGGGGAGCTTGACGGCAATGAGCAGTTCTTC.

The chain joins TRBV3-1 (or the pseudogene TRBV3-2) to TRBJ1-2, with a weak D call TRBD1 (6 bases). CDR3 length equals 15 residues. V lost 4 bases, J lost 0 bases, and 12 bases lay in between. Germline V CDR1 and CDR2: LGHDT, YNNKEL (reference sequence). The CDR3: CASSRSGDSNYGYTF. As DNA, the CDR3 is TGTGCCAGCAGCCGCTCAGGGGATTCTAACTATGGCTACACCTTC.

CDR3 residues: CAWRGGEYYGYTF. CDR3 nucleotides: TGTGCCTGGAGGGGGGGGGAGTACTATGGCTACACCTTC. The chain carries TRBV30 and TRBJ1-2; possible D gene TRBD1, 5 bases. The V end was cut by 3 bases, the J end by 3 bases, with 11 bases between. This CDR3 is built from 13 residues. From germline, CDR1 is GTSNPN and CDR2 SVGIG (reference sequence). The whole variable domain, remainder taken from reference TRBV30 and TRBJ1-2, is SQTIHQWPATLVQPVGSPLSLECTVEGTSNPNLYWYRQAAGRGLQLLFYSVGIGQISSEVPQNLSASRPQDRQFILSSKKLLLSDSGFYLCAWRGGEYYGYTFGSGTRLTVV.

The V gene is TRBV7-9, the J gene TRBJ1-5; a weak D match, TRBD1 (6 bases). The germline V gene encodes CDR1 SEHNR and CDR2 FQNEAQ (reference sequence). Between the trimmed V and J ends, which lost 2 bases and 6 bases, there was a span of 11 bases. The CDR3 is 14 residues long. The CDR3 region is CASSLPGEGQPQHF. CDR3 DNA: TGTGCCAGCAGCTTACCAGGGGAGGGTCAGCCCCAGCATTTT.

The J gene is TRBJ1-5, the V gene TRBV10-3; no clear D. The V gene lost 10 bases and the J gene lost 0 bases, with 22 bases spanning the gap. Looked up from germline, CDR1 is ENHRY and CDR2 is SYGVKD. This CDR3 region has 17 residues. In DNA form, the CDR3 reads TGTGCCACCGGGGTAGAGCCGGCAGTCGTTAGCAATCAGCCCCAGCATTTT. It codes for CATGVEPAVVSNQPQHF.

The chain combines TRBV4-1 with TRBJ2-7; D might be TRBD1 (6 bases). CDR1 is MGHRA and CDR2 is YSYEKL in the germline V gene. V dropped 3 bases and J dropped 2 bases, with 14 bases sitting between them. The CDR3 has 15 residues. The CDR3 loop is CASSQTGSTAYEQYF. Here the CDR3 DNA reads TGCGCCAGCAGCCAGACAGGTTCTACCGCCTACGAGCAGTACTTC.

The V call is TRBV19, the J call TRBJ2-3; D uncertain. The germline V and J ends were trimmed by 5 bases and 5 bases, with 17 bases remaining between them. CDR1 and CDR2 (germline): LNHDA, SQIVND (reference sequence). This CDR3 comprises 15 residues. CDR3 residues: CASSRFVLGQDTQYF. DNA of the CDR3: TGTGCCAGTAGTCGTTTCGTTCTTGGGCAAGATACGCAGTATTTT.

The rearrangement uses TRBV5-6 and TRBJ1-2, with a tentative D call TRBD1 (6 bases). Trimming shortened V by 0 bases and J by 0 bases, and 12 bases separated the two germline ends. Germline V CDR1 and CDR2: SGHDT, YYEEEE. This CDR3 comprises 16 residues. In DNA, the CDR3 is TGTGCCAGCAGCTTGGAGGAACCAGGGGCTAACTATGGCTACACCTTC. It yields the protein CASSLEEPGANYGYTF.

In regard to this clone: The same CDR3 is also encoded by other DNA sequences in this sample. This chain links TRBV5-1 with TRBJ1-3; 7 bases fit TRBD1. With 0 bases clipped from V and 4 bases from J, the junction kept 1 base outside the gene matches. The germline gives CDR1 SGHRS, CDR2 YFSETQ. This CDR3 has 14 amino acids. The CDR3, as DNA: TGCGCCAGCAGCTTGGGACAGGGAGGAAACACCATATATTTT. This codes for CASSLGQGGNTIYF.

This chain uses TRBV24-1 with TRBJ2-2; D perhaps matches TRBD2 (6 bases). The CDR3 is made up of 16 amino acids. From germline, CDR1 is KGHDR and CDR2 SFDVKD. The V end lost 4 bases, the J end lost 1 base, and 12 bases lay between the germline ends. The DNA of the CDR3 is TGTGCCACCAGTGACGCGGGGCGGGGGAACACCGGGGAGCTGTTTTTT. Encoded protein: CATSDAGRGNTGELFF.